These T cell receptor beta chains were read from a single sample in a study of T-cell reconstitution after alpha-beta-depleted transplantation in children. TCRdb re-analysed the PCR reads in MiXCR, keeping a single row per CDR3 protein. The sample contains 25,000 to 30,000 distinct CDR3 sequences, around 6.3% of which appear only once. The specimen was PBMCs, mostly from graft donor cells, collected 180 days after TCRalphabeta/CD19-depleted stem cell transplant. The receptors come from a male patient younger than 18 who had a stem cell transplant for acute myeloid leukemia, so the T cells may come from the graft donor. Each CDR3 is given with its conserved first and last residue. D genes are given only for firm matches. Size tells how often a clone was seen (once, few, many) or the class of an expanded clone, and some rows leave it out.

TRBJ1-1,NA,TRBV7-9,many,CASSPGFEAFF,TGTGCCAGCAGCCCGGGATTTGAAGCTTTCTTT
TRBJ2-5,TRBD2,TRBV7-2,NA,CASRARGGVQETQYF,TGTGCCAGCAGGGCCCGGGGGGGGGTCCAAGAGACCCAGTACTTC
TRBJ2-3,NA,TRBV11-2,many,CASSLVPKSDTQYF,TGTGCCAGCAGCTTAGTGCCCAAGTCGGATACGCAGTATTTT
TRBJ2-7,NA,TRBV7-2,many,CASSGGPAYEQYF,TGTGCCAGCTCCGGAGGGCCGGCCTACGAGCAGTACTTC
TRBJ2-3,NA,TRBV19,many,CASTITGTDTDTQYF,TGTGCCAGTACCATAACAGGTACCGACACAGATACGCAGTATTTT
TRBJ2-1,NA,TRBV20-1,many,CSASRTYNEQFF,TGCAGTGCTAGCAGGACCTACAATGAGCAGTTCTTC
TRBJ2-5,TRBD2,TRBV20-1,medium-sized,CSARAHGTSGLKTQYF,TGCAGTGCTAGAGCCCATGGGACTAGCGGGTTGAAGACCCAGTACTTC
TRBJ1-6,NA,TRBV20-1,many,CSARQVNSPLHF,TGCAGTGCCCGACAGGTTAATTCACCCCTCCACTTT
TRBJ2-3,NA,TRBV12-3/TRBV12-4,medium-sized,CASSLMAGGTDTQYF,TGTGCCAGCAGTTTAATGGCGGGTGGCACAGATACGCAGTATTTT
TRBJ1-2,NA,TRBV3-1,many,CASSHSSGADGYTF,TGTGCCAGCAGCCATTCCTCGGGGGCAGACGGCTACACCTTC
TRBJ1-5,NA,TRBV6-2/TRBV6-3,NA,CASSLDDSMRPQHF,TGTGCCAGCAGTCTAGACGACTCCATGAGGCCCCAGCATTTT
TRBJ1-2,TRBD1,TRBV5-1,many,CASSLLPGQGDGYTF,TGCGCCAGCAGCTTACTACCGGGACAGGGTGATGGCTACACCTTC
TRBJ2-7,NA,TRBV28,many,CASGTLGNYEQYF,TGTGCCAGCGGGACTTTAGGGAACTACGAGCAGTACTTC
TRBJ1-2,NA,TRBV5-5,many,CASSLTGGGGGYTF,TGTGCCAGCAGCTTGACGGGGGGCGGAGGCGGCTACACCTTC